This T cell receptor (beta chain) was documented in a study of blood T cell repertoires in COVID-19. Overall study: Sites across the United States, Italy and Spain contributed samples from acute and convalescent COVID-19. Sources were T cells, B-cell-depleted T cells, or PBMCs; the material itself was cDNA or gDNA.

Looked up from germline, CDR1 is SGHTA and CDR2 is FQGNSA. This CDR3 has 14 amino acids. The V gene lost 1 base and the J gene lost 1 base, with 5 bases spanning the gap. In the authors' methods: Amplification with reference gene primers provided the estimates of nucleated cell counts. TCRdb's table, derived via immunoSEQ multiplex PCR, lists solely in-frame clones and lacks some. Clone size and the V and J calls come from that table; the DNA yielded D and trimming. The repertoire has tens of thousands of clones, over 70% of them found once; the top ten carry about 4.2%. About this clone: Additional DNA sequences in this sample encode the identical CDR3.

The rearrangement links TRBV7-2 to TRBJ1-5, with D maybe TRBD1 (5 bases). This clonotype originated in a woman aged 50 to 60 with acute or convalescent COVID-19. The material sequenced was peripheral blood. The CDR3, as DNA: TGTGCCAGCAGCTTAGGACAGAGCAATCAGCCCCAGCATTTT. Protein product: CASSLGQSNQPQHF.